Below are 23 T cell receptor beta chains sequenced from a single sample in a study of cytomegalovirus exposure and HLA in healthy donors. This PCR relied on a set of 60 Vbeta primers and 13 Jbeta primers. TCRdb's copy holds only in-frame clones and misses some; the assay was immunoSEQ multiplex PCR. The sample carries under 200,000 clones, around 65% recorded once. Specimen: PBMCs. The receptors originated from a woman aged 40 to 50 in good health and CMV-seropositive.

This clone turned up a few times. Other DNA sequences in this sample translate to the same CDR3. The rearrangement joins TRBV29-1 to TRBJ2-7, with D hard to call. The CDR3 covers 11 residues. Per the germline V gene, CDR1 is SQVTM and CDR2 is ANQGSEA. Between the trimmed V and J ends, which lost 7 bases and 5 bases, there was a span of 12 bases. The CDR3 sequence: CSARRGDEQYF. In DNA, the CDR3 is TGCAGCGCGAGGCGTGGCGACGAGCAGTACTTC.

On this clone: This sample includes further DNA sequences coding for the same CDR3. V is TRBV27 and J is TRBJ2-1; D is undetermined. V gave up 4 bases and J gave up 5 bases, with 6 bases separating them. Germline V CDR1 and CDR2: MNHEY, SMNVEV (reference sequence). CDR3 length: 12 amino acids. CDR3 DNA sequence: TGTGCCAGCAGTTCTCTAAACAATGAGCAGTTCTTC. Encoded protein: CASSSLNNEQFF.

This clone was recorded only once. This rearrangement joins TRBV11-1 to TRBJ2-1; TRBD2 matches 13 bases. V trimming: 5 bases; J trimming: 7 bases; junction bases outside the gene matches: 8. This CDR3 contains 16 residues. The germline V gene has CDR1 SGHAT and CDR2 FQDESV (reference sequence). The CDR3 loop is CASSIWTSGRGNEQFF. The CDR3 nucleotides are TGTGCCAGCAGCATTTGGACTAGCGGGAGAGGGAATGAGCAGTTCTTC.

This chain's CDR3 is CASSFYRATEAFF. DNA for the CDR3: TGTGCCAGCAGTTTTTACAGGGCCACTGAAGCTTTCTTT. The chain carries TRBV27 and TRBJ1-1; tentatively, D is TRBD1 (6 bases). Trimming stripped 3 bases from V and 4 bases from J, with 9 bases between. The germline V gene has CDR1 MNHEY and CDR2 SMNVEV (reference sequence). There are 13 residues in the CDR3.

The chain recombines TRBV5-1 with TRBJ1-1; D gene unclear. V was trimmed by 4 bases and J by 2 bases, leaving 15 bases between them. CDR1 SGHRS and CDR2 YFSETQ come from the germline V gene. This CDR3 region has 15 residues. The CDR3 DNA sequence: TGCGCCAGCAGCCCCTCGCAGGCCGAAAACACTGAAGCTTTCTTT. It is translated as CASSPSQAENTEAFF.

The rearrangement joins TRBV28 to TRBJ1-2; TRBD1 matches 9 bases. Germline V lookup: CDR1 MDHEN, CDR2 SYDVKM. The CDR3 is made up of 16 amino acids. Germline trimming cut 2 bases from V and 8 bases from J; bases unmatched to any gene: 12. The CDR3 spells CASSLRGQGRARGYTF. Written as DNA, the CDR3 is TGTGCCAGCAGTTTAAGGGGACAGGGAAGGGCTAGGGGCTACACCTTC.

The CDR3 DNA follows: TGTGCCAGCAGCTTAGCGGGCCGTCTACAAGAGACCCAGTACTTC. Protein product: CASSLAGRLQETQYF. The chain combines TRBV7-9 with TRBJ2-5; D remains unclear. The germline CDR1 and CDR2 sequences are SEHNR and FQNEAQ (reference sequence). Trimming pared 0 bases from V and 2 bases from J, leaving 10 bases between. CDR3 length equals 15 residues.

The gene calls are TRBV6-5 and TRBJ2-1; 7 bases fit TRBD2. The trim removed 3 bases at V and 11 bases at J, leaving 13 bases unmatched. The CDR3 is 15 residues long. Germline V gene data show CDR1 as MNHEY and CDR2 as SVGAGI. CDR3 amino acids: CASSYGGGRSEKQFF. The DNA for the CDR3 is TGTGCCAGCAGTTATGGGGGGGGGAGAAGCGAGAAGCAGTTCTTC.

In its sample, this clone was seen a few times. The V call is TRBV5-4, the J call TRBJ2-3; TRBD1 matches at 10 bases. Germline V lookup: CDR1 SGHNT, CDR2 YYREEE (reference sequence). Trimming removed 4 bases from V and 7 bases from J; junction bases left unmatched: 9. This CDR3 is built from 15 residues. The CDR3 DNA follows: TGTGCCAGCAGCCCTCCCGGGACAGGGGAATATACGCAGTATTTT. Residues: CASSPPGTGEYTQYF.

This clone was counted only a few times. The CDR3 DNA reads TGTGCCAGCAGCCAGACCAGTAGCGGGAGTTACTACAATGAGCAGTTCTTC. It codes for CASSQTSSGSYYNEQFF. This chain links TRBV4-2 with TRBJ2-1; TRBD2 matches 9 bases. This CDR3 region has 17 residues. Germline V CDR1 and CDR2: LGHNA, YNFKEQ. With V trimmed by 3 bases and J by 3 bases, 9 bases remained unmatched.

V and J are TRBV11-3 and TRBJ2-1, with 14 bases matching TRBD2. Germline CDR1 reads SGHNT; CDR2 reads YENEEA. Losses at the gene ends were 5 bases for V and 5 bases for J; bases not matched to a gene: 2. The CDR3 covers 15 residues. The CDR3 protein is CASSPGLAGDNEQFF. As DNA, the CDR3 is TGTGCCAGCAGCCCGGGACTAGCGGGGGACAATGAGCAGTTCTTC.

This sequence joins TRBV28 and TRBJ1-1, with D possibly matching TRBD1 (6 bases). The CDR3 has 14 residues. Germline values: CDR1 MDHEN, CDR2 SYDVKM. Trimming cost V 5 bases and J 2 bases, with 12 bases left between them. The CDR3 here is CASSAHRANTEAFF. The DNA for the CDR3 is TGTGCCAGCAGTGCCCACAGGGCCAACACTGAAGCTTTCTTT.

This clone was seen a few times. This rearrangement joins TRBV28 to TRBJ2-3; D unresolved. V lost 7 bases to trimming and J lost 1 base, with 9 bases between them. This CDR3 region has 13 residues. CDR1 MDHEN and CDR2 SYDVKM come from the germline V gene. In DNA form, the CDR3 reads TGTGCCAGCACCCCCCCAGGCACAGATACGCAGTATTTT. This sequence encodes CASTPPGTDTQYF.

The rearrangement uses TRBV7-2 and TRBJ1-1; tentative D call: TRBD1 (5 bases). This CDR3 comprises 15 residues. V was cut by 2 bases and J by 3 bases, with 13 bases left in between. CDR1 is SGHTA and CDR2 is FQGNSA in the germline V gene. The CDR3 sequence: CASSLRWGRDTEAFF. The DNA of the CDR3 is TGTGCCAGCAGCTTAAGGTGGGGGAGGGACACTGAAGCTTTCTTT.

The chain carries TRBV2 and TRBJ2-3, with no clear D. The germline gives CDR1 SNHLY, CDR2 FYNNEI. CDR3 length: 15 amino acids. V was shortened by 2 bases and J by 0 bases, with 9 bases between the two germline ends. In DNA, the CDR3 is TGTGCCAGCAGTGAAAAGGCGGTTAGCACAGATACGCAGTATTTT. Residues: CASSEKAVSTDTQYF.

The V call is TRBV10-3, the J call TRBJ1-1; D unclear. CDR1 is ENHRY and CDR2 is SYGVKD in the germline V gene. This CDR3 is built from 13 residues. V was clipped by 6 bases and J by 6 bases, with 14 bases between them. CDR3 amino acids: CAISPTDNPEAFF. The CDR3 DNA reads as TGTGCCATCAGCCCAACTGATAACCCTGAAGCTTTCTTT.

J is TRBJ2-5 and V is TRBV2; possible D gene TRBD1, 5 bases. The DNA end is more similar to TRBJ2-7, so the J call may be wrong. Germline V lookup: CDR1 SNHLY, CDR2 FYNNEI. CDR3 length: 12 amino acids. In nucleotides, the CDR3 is TGTGCCAGCATTTGGGGCGGCTACGAGCAGTACTTC. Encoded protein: CASIWGGYEQYF.

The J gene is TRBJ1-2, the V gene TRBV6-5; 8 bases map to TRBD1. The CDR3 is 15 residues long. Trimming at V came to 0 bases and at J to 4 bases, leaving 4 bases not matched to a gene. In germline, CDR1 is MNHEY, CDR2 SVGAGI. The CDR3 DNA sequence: TGTGCCAGCAGTTACTCGACAGGGGATAGCTATGGCTACACCTTC. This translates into CASSYSTGDSYGYTF.

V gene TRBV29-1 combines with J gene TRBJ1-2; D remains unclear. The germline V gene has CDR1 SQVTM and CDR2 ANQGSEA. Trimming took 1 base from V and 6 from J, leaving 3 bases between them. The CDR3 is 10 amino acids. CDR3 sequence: CSVEGDGYTF. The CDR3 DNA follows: TGCAGCGTTGAAGGAGATGGCTACACCTTC. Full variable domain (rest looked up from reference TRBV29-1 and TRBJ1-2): SAVISQKPSRDICQRGTSLTIQCQVDSQVTMMFWYRQQPGQSLTLIATANQGSEATYESGFVIDKFPISRPNLTFSTLTVSNMSPEDSSIYLCSVEGDGYTFGSGTRLTVV.

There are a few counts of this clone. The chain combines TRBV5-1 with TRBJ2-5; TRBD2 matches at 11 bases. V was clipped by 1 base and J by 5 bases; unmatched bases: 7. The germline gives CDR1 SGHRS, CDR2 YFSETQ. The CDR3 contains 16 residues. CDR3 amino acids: CASSLRVSGGAETQYF. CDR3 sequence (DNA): TGCGCCAGCAGCTTGCGGGTTAGCGGGGGGGCCGAGACCCAGTACTTC.

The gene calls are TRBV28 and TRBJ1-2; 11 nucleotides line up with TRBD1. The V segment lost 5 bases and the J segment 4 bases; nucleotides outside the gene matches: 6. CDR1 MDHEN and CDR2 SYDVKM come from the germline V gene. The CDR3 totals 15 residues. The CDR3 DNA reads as TGTGCCAGCAGTCCCGGGACAGGGGGAACCTATGGCTACACCTTC. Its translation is CASSPGTGGTYGYTF.

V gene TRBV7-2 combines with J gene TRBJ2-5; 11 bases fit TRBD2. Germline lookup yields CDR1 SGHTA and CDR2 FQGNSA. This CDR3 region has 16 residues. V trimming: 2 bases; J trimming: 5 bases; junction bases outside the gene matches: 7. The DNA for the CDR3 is TGTGCCAGCAGCTTATTACTAGCGGGGGCGGGGGAGACCCAGTACTTC. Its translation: CASSLLLAGAGETQYF.

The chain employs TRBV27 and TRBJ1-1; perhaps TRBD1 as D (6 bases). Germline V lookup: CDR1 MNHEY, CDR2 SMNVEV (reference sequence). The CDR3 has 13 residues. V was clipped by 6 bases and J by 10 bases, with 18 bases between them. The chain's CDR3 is CASSPWTDGVAFF. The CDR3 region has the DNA TGTGCCAGCAGCCCCTGGACAGACGGGGTAGCTTTCTTT.